This T cell receptor beta chain was identified during a study of blood T cell repertoires in COVID-19. The method was immunoSEQ multiplex PCR; TCRdb's version includes in-frame clones alone and lacks a portion of them. The data show roughly 180,000 clones, around 83% seen once. Unmatched junction bases numbered 15, after V lost 0 bases and J lost 3 bases. This CDR3 is 18 amino acids long. CDR1 is SGHNT and CDR2 is YYREEE in the germline V gene (reference sequence). Sequencing was performed on peripheral blood. The TCR sequence derives from a woman aged 50 to 65 with COVID-19, enrolled during active disease. The J gene is TRBJ2-7, the V gene TRBV5-4; 7 bases are a match to TRBD2. The CDR3 coding sequence is TGTGCCAGCAGCTTGGGTCGTGCCTCAGCGGGGTCGTACTACGAGCAGTACTTC. Its translation is CASSLGRASAGSYYEQYF.